The 13 T cell receptor beta chains in this list originate from one sample, sequenced in a study of blood T cell repertoires in COVID-19. Data came from immunoSEQ multiplex PCR; TCRdb stores just in-frame clones and leaves some out. The sample records some 96,000 clones, about 89% being singletons. The source material was peripheral blood. The receptor source for this set is a man aged 50 to 60 with acute or convalescent COVID-19.

This rearrangement joins TRBV19 to TRBJ1-2; TRBD1 is a possible D gene (6 bases). CDR1 and CDR2 (germline): LNHDA, SQIVND (reference sequence). The CDR3 consists of 16 residues. Trimming removed 1 base at V and 5 bases at J, with 17 bases between. CDR3 bases: TGTGCCAGTAGTATAGGGCAGACGACAGGCAGTTATGGCTACACCTTC. Its protein is CASSIGQTTGSYGYTF.

The V call is TRBV21-1, the J call TRBJ1-5; the table calls TRBD1, which could not be checked here. TRBV21-1 is a pseudogene. This CDR3 has 17 amino acids. The CDR3 is CASSKTLNSDSNQPQHF. For the CDR3, the DNA is TGTGCCAGCAGCAAAACTTTAAACAGTGATAGCAATCAGCCCCAGCATTTT.

V gene TRBV7-2 combines with J gene TRBJ2-3, with TRBD2 identical over 12 bases. The V segment lost 5 bases and the J segment 4 bases; nucleotides outside the gene matches: 13. The length of the CDR3 is 18 residues. Germline lookup yields CDR1 SGHTA and CDR2 FQGNSA. The CDR3 region is CASSLLAPSGRVSDTQYF. DNA of the CDR3: TGTGCCAGCAGCCTTCTCGCCCCTAGCGGGAGGGTTTCAGATACGCAGTATTTT.

In this sample, this clone turned up a few times. Other DNA sequences within the sample encode an identical CDR3. The V and J genes are TRBV3-1 (or the pseudogene TRBV3-2) and TRBJ1-3; D unresolved. Germline V CDR1 and CDR2: LGHDT, YNNKEL (reference sequence). V lost 1 base, J lost 4 bases, and 5 bases lay in between. The CDR3 extends over 13 amino acids. The CDR3 nucleotides are TGTGCCAGCAGCCAAGGTAGCGGAAACACCATATATTTT. Its protein is CASSQGSGNTIYF.

This clone has a single count. At one end, the junction sequence differs from germline, possibly due to a read error. The sample holds other DNA sequences that translate to the same CDR3. This rearrangement joins TRBV20-1 to TRBJ2-1; the match to TRBD2 covers 9 bases. CDR3 size: 11 residues. Germline V CDR1 and CDR2: DFQATT, SNEGSKA (reference sequence). Here the CDR3 reads CSGGRGNEQFF. CDR3 DNA: TGTAGTGGCGGGAGGGGCAATGAGCAGTTCTTC.

The chain links TRBV7-9 to TRBJ2-1, with a weak D call TRBD2 (6 bases). Germline CDR1 is SEHNR and CDR2 is FQNEAQ (reference sequence). V dropped 1 base and J dropped 1 base, with 8 bases sitting between them. CDR3 length equals 15 residues. This CDR3 reads CASSLVGSSYNEQFF. CDR3 sequence (DNA): TGTGCCAGCAGCTTAGTCGGGAGTTCCTACAATGAGCAGTTCTTC.

The chain carries TRBV18 and TRBJ2-5; 7 bases match TRBD2. Germline loops: CDR1 KGHSH, CDR2 LQKENI. Losses at the gene ends were 2 bases for V and 2 bases for J; bases not matched to a gene: 11. This CDR3 region has 17 residues. The CDR3 coding sequence is TGTGCCAGCTCACCATCTCGGTCTAGCGGAAGACAAGAGACCCAGTACTTC. This encodes CASSPSRSSGRQETQYF.

V gene TRBV4-1 combines with J gene TRBJ1-1; tentatively, D is TRBD1 (5 bases). Per germline, CDR1 MGHRA and CDR2 YSYEKL. Trimming left V 4 bases short and J 1 base short, with 10 bases between. The CDR3 is 14 residues long. The CDR3 here is CASSLLDTNTEAFF. The CDR3 region has the DNA TGCGCCAGCAGCCTCCTGGACACGAACACTGAAGCTTTCTTT.

The rearrangement uses TRBV15 and TRBJ1-5, with 8 bases lining up with TRBD1. Trimming cost V 1 base and J 0 bases; bases outside gene matches: 8. The germline V gene encodes CDR1 LNHNV and CDR2 YYDKDF (reference sequence). The CDR3 totals 18 residues. The chain's CDR3 is CATSRAPGQGASNQPQHF. CDR3 sequence (DNA): TGTGCCACCAGCAGAGCTCCGGGGCAGGGGGCTAGCAATCAGCCCCAGCATTTT.

V gene TRBV14 combines with J gene TRBJ1-6; weak D call: TRBD1 (6 bases). Trimming cost V 2 bases and J 7 bases, with 12 bases left between them. This CDR3 spans 15 amino acids. The germline CDR1 and CDR2 sequences are SGHDN and FVKESK. This CDR3 is CASSQQQGGNSPLHF. CDR3 in DNA: TGTGCCAGCAGCCAACAACAGGGTGGAAATTCACCCCTCCACTTT.

This chain joins TRBV3-1 (or the pseudogene TRBV3-2) and TRBJ1-3; D unclear. In germline, CDR1 is LGHDT, CDR2 YNNKEL (reference sequence). V was cut by 5 bases and J by 0 bases, with 11 bases left in between. The CDR3 has 15 residues. The CDR3 DNA is TGTGCCAGCAGCGACATAGGCGCCTCTGGAAACACCATATATTTT. Amino acid sequence: CASSDIGASGNTIYF.

The chain is built from TRBV3-1 (or the pseudogene TRBV3-2) and TRBJ2-3, with TRBD2 matching 9 bases. Germline values: CDR1 LGHDT, CDR2 YNNKEL (reference sequence). The junction had 8 bases not matched to a gene; V was cut back by 4 bases and J by 3 bases. The CDR3 runs 16 residues. CDR3 nucleotide sequence: TGTGCCAGCAGCCTAATCGACGCGGGAGGGACAGATACGCAGTATTTT. This gives the protein CASSLIDAGGTDTQYF.

The chain couples TRBV27 to TRBJ2-6; D unclear. With 3 bases removed from V and 0 bases from J, the gap between germline ends came to 6 bases. Looked up from germline, CDR1 is MNHEY and CDR2 is SMNVEV (reference sequence). The CDR3 contains 15 residues. This chain's CDR3 is CASSFLRSGANVLTF. CDR3 coding DNA: TGTGCCAGCAGTTTTCTGCGCTCTGGGGCCAACGTCCTGACTTTC.